A selection of T cell receptor beta chains follows, all from one sample in a study of blood T cell repertoires in COVID-19. Some clones are missing from TCRdb's copy, which holds only in-frame ones; the method was immunoSEQ multiplex PCR. Of 50,000 to 60,000 clones listed, under 90% are singletons. The source material was peripheral blood. These receptors were collected from a man older than 75 with active or convalescent COVID-19. CDR3s include the opening cysteine and the closing phenylalanine or tryptophan. Fields, in order: D gene, clone size, V gene, J gene, CDR3 DNA, CDR3 protein. D genes are given only for firm matches. Only some rows state a clone size, as once, few, many or a class for expanded clones.

>TRBD2|NA|TRBV18|TRBJ2-7
TGTGCCAGCTCACCTGATCTTAGCGGGGTAAGATCGGAGCAGTACTTC
CASSPDLSGVRSEQYF
>TRBD1|NA|TRBV7-2|TRBJ1-4
TGTGCCAGCAGCTTAACCGGGACAGGGACTAATGAAAAACTGTTTTTT
CASSLTGTGTNEKLFF
>TRBD1|NA|TRBV19|TRBJ1-5
TGTGCCAGTAGTACCCAGACAGGGGGCAATCAGCCCCAGCATTTT
CASSTQTGGNQPQHF
>NA|NA|TRBV6-5|TRBJ2-1
TGTGCCAGCACCGGCGGCACATACAATGAGCAGTTCTTC
CASTGGTYNEQFF
>NA|NA|TRBV28|TRBJ1-4
TGTGCCAGCAGTTCCTTAGGTGACTCTAATGAAAAACTGTTTTTT
CASSSLGDSNEKLFF
>NA|NA|TRBV19|TRBJ1-1
TGTGCCAGTAGTATGTACAGAGAGAACACTGAAGCTTTCTTT
CASSMYRENTEAFF
>NA|once|TRBV28|TRBJ1-6
TGTGCCAGCAGTTTACCCCCAGGGGTCAATTCACCCCTCCACTTT
CASSLPPGVNSPLHF
>TRBD1|NA|TRBV5-5|TRBJ1-5
TGTGCCAGCAGCTTGGGACAGGGGTCTAGGGCCCAGCATTTT
CASSLGQGSRAQHF
>TRBD2|NA|TRBV28|TRBJ2-7
TGTGCCAGCAGTTTATCAGCGGGAGATACGTACGAGCAGTACTTC
CASSLSAGDTYEQYF
>TRBD2|once|TRBV5-1|TRBJ2-3
TGCGCCAGCAGCCCAGGGACTAGCGGGGGGGCGGATACGCAGTATTTT
CASSPGTSGGADTQYF
>NA|NA|TRBV11-3|TRBJ2-3
TGTGCCAGCAGCCCGCCAGGCACAGATACGCAGTATTTT
CASSPPGTDTQYF
>NA|NA|TRBV4-3|TRBJ2-1
TGCGCCAGCAGCCAAGATAGTAGGTCGGGAGTAGTAACGGTCTTC
CASSQDSRSGVVTVF
>TRBD1|few|TRBV28|TRBJ1-2
TGTGCCAGCAATCGCTACGGGACAGGGTCTCAGAACTATGGCTACACCTTC
CASNRYGTGSQNYGYTF
>NA|NA|TRBV5-6|TRBJ2-5
TGTGCCAGCAGCTTGCTTGGACAGACACAAGAGACCCAGTACTTC
CASSLLGQTQETQYF
>TRBD1|NA|TRBV18|TRBJ2-1
TGTGCCAGCTCGGGACAGGGGAACTACAATGAGCAGTTCTTC
CASSGQGNYNEQFF
>TRBD2|NA|TRBV3-1/TRBV3-2|TRBJ2-5
TGTGCCAGCAGCCACGCGGGGGGGGGCGTGAAGACCCAGTACTTC
CASSHAGGGVKTQYF
>TRBD2|NA|TRBV7-6|TRBJ2-7
TGTGCCAGCAGCTTCAATAGCGGGCTTTACGAGCAGTACTTC
CASSFNSGLYEQYF
>TRBD2|medium-sized|TRBV6-4|TRBJ2-5
TGTGCCAGCAGTCCCACTAGCGGGAGGGCTAGTGAGACCCAGTACTTC
CASSPTSGRASETQYF
>TRBD2|NA|TRBV28|TRBJ2-7
TGTGCCAGCTTTAGCGGGGGGGCTACCTACGAGCAGTACTTC
CASFSGGATYEQYF
>TRBD1|NA|TRBV28|TRBJ1-1
TGTGCCAGCAAGACAGGGGGGACTGAAGCTTTCTTT
CASKTGGTEAFF
>TRBD1|NA|TRBV6-5|TRBJ2-1
TGTGCCAGCAGACGCTCGGAGGACAGGGGGAATGAGCAGTTCTTC
CASRRSEDRGNEQFF
>TRBD1|few|TRBV7-8|TRBJ2-3
TGTGCCAGCAGCTTGTACTTTTCGGGACAGGGGATTTCCGATACGCAGTATTTT
CASSLYFSGQGISDTQYF
>NA|NA|TRBV28|TRBJ2-4
TGTGCCAGCACCCCTGGGGGGGCCTTGGGTTTAGCCAAAAACATTCAGTACTTC
CASTPGGALGLAKNIQYF
>NA|NA|TRBV28|TRBJ2-4
TGTGCCAGCAGTCCCCGGGCCAAAAACATTCAGTACTTC
CASSPRAKNIQYF
>NA|NA|TRBV9|TRBJ1-6
TGTGCCAGCAGCGTTATCTCCGTCGGGTCACCCCTCCACTTT
CASSVISVGSPLHF
>TRBD2|once|TRBV4-1|TRBJ2-1
TGCGCCAGCAGCCAAGGTCTAGCGGGAGGGCACTATGAGCAGTTCTTC
CASSQGLAGGHYEQFF
>NA|NA|TRBV27|TRBJ2-1
TGTGCCAGCAGTCCGTTGCTCCGAAGGGGAGGAAATCCCTACAATGAGCAGTTCTTC
CASSPLLRRGGNPYNEQFF
>NA|NA|TRBV6-2/TRBV6-3|TRBJ2-7
TGTGCCAGCAGTTTCACGAATTGGGCTTACGAGCAGTACTTC
CASSFTNWAYEQYF
>TRBD2|NA|TRBV6-5|TRBJ2-3
TGTGCCACTAAATCCAGCGGGAGGGCCTTAGATACGCAGTATTTT
CATKSSGRALDTQYF
>TRBD1|NA|TRBV4-3|TRBJ1-3
TGCGCCAGCAGCCAAGCCCCCAGGGGGAACTCTGGAAACACCATATATTTT
CASSQAPRGNSGNTIYF
>TRBD1|NA|TRBV19|TRBJ2-6
TGTGCCAGTAGTAGTGGGACAGGGGAAGCCAACGTCCTGACTTTC
CASSSGTGEANVLTF
>NA|NA|TRBV2|TRBJ1-1
TGTGCCAGCAGTGATGGAGCACTGAACACTGAAGCTTTCTTT
CASSDGALNTEAFF
>TRBD1|once|TRBV6-2/TRBV6-3|TRBJ1-2
TGTGCCAGCAGTCTCGACAGGGACTATGGCTACACCTTC
CASSLDRDYGYTF
>TRBD1|once|TRBV7-8|TRBJ1-2
TGTGCCAGCAGCTTAGTAACAGGGGTTAGCAACTATGGCTACACCTTC
CASSLVTGVSNYGYTF
>NA|NA|TRBV14|TRBJ1-4
TGTGCCAGCAGCCCTGGACATTTTGAAAAACTGTTTTTT
CASSPGHFEKLFF
>NA|NA|TRBV18|TRBJ1-2
TGTGCCAGCTCACCGGGGGAGGACTATGGCTACACCTTC
CASSPGEDYGYTF
>TRBD1|few|TRBV7-2|TRBJ1-5
TGTGCCAGCAGCTTAGGCGCAGGGGGGTATCAGCCCCAGCATTTT
CASSLGAGGYQPQHF
>NA|once|TRBV5-4|TRBJ2-3
TGTGCCAGCAGCTTGACTAGCAGAGGAGATACGCAGTATTTT
CASSLTSRGDTQYF
>TRBD2|NA|TRBV11-3|TRBJ2-5
TGTGCCAGCAGCCGGGCGGTAGCGGGAGGGGCAGAGACCCAGTACTTC
CASSRAVAGGAETQYF
>NA|NA|TRBV19|TRBJ1-5
TGTGCCAGTAGTAGCTTATTCCCGACAGATATGGCGAGGAGCAATCAGCCCCAGCATTTT
CASSSLFPTDMARSNQPQHF
>TRBD1|NA|TRBV18|TRBJ1-2
TGTGCCAGCTCCCTGGGACAGACTAACTATGGCTACACCTTC
CASSLGQTNYGYTF
>NA|NA|TRBV5-1|TRBJ1-2
TGCGCCAGCAGCAGAACAGGGAGCCACTATGGCTACACCTTC
CASSRTGSHYGYTF
>TRBD1|NA|TRBV9|TRBJ1-1
TGTGCCAGCAGCGTAGAGGGACAGGGCTGGACTGAAGCTTTCTTT
CASSVEGQGWTEAFF
>NA|NA|TRBV7-2|TRBJ2-5
TGTGCCAGCAGCTTATCGCACAGGGTTGAGACCCAGTACTTC
CASSLSHRVETQYF